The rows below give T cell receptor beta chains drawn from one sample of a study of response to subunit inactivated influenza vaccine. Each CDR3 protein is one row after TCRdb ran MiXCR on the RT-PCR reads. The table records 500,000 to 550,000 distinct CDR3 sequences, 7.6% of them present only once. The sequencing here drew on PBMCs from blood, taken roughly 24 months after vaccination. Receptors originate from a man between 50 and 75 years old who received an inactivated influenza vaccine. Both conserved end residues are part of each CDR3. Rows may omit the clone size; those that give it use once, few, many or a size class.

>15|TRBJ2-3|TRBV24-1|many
CATGITGPLGDTQYF
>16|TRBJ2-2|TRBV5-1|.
CASSLGASGRFGELFF
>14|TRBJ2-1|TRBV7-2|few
CASSLAPEYNEQFF
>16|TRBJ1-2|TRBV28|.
CASSDEPGTVVYGYTF
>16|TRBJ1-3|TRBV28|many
CASSLSAGPLGNTIYF
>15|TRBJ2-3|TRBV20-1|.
CSADPGTANTDTQYF
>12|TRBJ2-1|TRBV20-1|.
CSATRQGNEQFF
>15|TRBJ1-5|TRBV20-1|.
CSASTGAYSNQPQHF
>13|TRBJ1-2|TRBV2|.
CASRTPANYGYTF
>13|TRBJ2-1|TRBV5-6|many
CASSLDRVNEQFF
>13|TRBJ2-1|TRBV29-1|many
CSVESSGMSEQFF
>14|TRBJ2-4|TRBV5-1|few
CASSQGQVKNIQYF
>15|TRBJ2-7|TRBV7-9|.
CASSLIGAGGPEQYF
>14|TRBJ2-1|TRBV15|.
CATSRDPRYNEQFF
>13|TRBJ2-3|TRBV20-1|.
CSAGDYLADTQYF
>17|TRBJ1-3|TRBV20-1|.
CSAANRGQLYSGNTIYF
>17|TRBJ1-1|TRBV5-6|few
CASSLERLAGRRTEAFF
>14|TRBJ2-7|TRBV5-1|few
CASSLPGGATEQYF
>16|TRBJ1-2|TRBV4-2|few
CASSQENWGENYGYTF
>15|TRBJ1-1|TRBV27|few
CASSPHGSREAEAFF
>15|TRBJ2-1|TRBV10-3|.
CAISPLAGGYNEQFF
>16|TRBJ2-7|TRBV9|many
CASSGMRHRPTYEQYF
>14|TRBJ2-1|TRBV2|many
CASSELAGWDEQFF
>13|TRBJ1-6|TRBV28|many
CASTVTGNSPLHF
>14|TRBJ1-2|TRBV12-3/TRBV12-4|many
CASSLGSGGYGYTF
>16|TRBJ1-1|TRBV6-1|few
CASSEPWVATNTEAFF
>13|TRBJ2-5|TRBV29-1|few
CSASSGKQETQYF
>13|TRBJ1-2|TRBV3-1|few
CASSQDRAGSYTF
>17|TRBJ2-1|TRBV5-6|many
CASSQLAGAQRYNEQFF
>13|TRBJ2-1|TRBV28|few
CASGQGGRNEQFF
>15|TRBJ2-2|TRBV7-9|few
CASSLRGLDTGELFF
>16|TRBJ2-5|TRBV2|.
CASSRTGTSDIETQYF
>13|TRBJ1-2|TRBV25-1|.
CASTKGQAYGCTF
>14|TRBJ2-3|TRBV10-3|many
CAISGLGTTDTQYF
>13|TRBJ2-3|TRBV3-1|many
CASSQDLLDTQYF
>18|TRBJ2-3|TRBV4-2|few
CASSQDRLSVGGSDTQYF